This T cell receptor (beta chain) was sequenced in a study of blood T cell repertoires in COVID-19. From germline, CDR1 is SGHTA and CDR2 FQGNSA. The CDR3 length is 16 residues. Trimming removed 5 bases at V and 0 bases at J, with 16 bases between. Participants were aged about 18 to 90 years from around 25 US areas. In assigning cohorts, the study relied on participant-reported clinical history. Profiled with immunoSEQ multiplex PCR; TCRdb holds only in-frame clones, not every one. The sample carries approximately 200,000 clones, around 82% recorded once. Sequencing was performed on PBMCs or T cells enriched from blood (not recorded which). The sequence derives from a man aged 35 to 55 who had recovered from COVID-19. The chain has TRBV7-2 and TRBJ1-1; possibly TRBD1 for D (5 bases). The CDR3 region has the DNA TGTGCCAGCAGCCAACGGGGGTTTGGGATGAACACTGAAGCTTTCTTT. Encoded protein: CASSQRGFGMNTEAFF.